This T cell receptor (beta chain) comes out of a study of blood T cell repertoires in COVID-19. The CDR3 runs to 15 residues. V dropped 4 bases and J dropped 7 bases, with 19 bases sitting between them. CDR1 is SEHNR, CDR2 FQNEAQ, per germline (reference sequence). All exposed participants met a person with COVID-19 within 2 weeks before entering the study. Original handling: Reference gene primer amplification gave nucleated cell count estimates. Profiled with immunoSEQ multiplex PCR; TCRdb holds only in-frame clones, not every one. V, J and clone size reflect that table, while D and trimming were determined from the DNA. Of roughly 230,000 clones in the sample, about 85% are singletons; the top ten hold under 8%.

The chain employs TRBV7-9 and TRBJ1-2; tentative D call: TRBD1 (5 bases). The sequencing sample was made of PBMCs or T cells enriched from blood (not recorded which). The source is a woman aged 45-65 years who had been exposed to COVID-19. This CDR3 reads CASSSVGGLRLGYTF. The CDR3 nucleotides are TGTGCCAGCAGCTCAGTCGGGGGATTGAGGCTTGGCTACACCTTC.